The sequence of this T cell receptor (beta chain) was determined in a study of T cell responses to AZD1222 COVID-19 vaccine. CDR3 length equals 13 residues. The V and J ends lost 0 bases and 8 bases respectively, with 7 bases between them. CDR1 and CDR2 from the germline V gene are SGHVS and FNYEAQ. Assay used: immunoSEQ multiplex PCR; TCRdb lists only in-frame clones, some missing. The data contain fewer than 150,000 clones, approximately 90% of them singletons. This clonotype originated in an adult in good health. Source: peripheral blood, taken on day 0 of AZD1222 vaccination. V gene TRBV7-6 combines with J gene TRBJ1-4; possibly TRBD1 for D (5 bases). Here the CDR3 reads CASSLAPGEKLFF. As DNA, the CDR3 is TGTGCCAGCAGCTTAGCCCCAGGGGAAAAACTGTTTTTT.